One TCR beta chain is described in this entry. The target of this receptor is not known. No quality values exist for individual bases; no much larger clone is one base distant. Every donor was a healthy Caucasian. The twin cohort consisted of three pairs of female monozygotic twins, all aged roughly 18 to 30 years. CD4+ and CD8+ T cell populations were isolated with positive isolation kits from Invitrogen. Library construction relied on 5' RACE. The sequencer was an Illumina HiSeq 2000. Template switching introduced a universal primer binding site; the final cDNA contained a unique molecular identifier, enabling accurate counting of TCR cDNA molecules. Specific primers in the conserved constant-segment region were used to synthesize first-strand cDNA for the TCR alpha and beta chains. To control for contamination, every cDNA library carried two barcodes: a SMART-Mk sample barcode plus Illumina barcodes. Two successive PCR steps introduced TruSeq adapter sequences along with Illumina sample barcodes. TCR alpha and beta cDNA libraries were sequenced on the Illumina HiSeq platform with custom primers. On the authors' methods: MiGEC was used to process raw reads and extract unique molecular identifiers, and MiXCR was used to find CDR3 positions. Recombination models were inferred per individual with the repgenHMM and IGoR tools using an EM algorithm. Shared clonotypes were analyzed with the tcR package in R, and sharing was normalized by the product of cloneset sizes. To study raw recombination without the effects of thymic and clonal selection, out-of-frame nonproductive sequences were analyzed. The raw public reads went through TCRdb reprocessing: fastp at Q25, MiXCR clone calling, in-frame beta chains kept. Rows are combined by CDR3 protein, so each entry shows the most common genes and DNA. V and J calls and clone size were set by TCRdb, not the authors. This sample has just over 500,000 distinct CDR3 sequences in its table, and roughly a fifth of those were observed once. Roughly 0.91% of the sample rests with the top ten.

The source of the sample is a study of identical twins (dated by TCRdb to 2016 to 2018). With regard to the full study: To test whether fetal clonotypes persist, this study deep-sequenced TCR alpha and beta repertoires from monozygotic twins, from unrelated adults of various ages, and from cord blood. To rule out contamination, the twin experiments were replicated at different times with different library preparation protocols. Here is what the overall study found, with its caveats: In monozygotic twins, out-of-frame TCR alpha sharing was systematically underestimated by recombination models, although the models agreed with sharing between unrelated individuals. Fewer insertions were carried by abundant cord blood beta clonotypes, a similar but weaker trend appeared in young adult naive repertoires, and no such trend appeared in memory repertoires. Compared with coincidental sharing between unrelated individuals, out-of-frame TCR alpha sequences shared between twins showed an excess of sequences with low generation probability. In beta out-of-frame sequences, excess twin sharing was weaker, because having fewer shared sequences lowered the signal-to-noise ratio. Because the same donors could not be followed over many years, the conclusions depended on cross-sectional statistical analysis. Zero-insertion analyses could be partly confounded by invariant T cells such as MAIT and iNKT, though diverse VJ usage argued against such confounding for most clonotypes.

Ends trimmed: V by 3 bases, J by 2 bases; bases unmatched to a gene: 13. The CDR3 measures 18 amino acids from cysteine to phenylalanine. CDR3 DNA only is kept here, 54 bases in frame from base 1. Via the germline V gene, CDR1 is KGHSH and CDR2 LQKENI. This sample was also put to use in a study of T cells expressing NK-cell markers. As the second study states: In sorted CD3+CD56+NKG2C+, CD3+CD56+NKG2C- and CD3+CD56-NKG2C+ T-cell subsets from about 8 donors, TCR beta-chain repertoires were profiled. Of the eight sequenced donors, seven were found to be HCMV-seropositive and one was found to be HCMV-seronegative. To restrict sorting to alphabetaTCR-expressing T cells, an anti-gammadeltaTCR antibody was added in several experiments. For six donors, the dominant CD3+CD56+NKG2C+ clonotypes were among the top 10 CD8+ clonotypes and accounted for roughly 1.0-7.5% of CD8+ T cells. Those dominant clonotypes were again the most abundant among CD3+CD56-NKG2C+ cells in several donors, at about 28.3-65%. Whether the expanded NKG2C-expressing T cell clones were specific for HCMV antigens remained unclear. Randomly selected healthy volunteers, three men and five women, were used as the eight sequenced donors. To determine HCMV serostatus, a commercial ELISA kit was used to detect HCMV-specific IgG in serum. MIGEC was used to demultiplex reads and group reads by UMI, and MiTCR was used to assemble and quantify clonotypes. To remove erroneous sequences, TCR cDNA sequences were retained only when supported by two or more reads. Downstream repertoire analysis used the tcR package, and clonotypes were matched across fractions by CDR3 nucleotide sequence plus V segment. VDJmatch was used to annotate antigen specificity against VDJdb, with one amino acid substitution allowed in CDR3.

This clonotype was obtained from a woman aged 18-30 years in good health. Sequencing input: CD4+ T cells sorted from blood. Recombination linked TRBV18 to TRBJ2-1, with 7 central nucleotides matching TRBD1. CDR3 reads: CASSPTLPDRRPYNEQFF. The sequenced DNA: TGTGCCAGCTCACCTACTCTACCGGACAGGAGACCCTACAATGAGCAGTTCTTC.